The 26 T cell receptor beta chains below were found in one sample sequenced in a study of T-cell memory formation after mild COVID-19. MiXCR was run by TCRdb on the 5' RACE reads, yielding one entry per CDR3 protein. Found here are fewer than 15,000 distinct CDR3 sequences, 20% to 25% of them singletons; the top ten hold 50% to 65%. Sequencing was carried out using PBMCs or a T cell subset sorted from them (not recorded which). The receptors come from a man aged 18-30 years who had mild COVID-19 (a few samples of this study predate the infection). Cell type and time point are not known.

At least ten counts were recorded for this clonotype. The gene calls are TRBV5-1 and TRBJ2-1; TRBD2 matches at 13 bases. From germline, CDR1 is SGHRS and CDR2 YFSETQ. Trimming at V came to 4 bases and at J to 9 bases, leaving 7 bases not matched to a gene. The CDR3 length is 15 residues. In DNA, the CDR3 is TGCGCCAGCAGCCTAGGACTAGCGGGGGCGTTTGAGCAGTTCTTC. Amino acids: CASSLGLAGAFEQFF.

At least ten counts were recorded for this clonotype. The chain recombines TRBV11-2 with TRBJ2-2; TRBD2 matches at 10 bases. V was pared by 3 bases and J by 5 bases, with 3 bases of the junction left unmatched. This CDR3 spans 15 amino acids. Germline CDR1 and CDR2: SGHAT and FQNNGV. The CDR3 is CASSFSGGRTGELFF. CDR3 nucleotide sequence: TGTGCCAGCAGCTTTAGCGGGGGGCGAACCGGGGAGCTGTTTTTT. The whole variable domain, filled in from reference TRBV11-2 and TRBJ2-2, reads EAGVAQSPRYKIIEKRQSVAFWCNPISGHATLYWYQQILGQGPKLLIQFQNNGVVDDSQLPKDRFSAERLKGVDSTLKIQPAKLEDSAVYLCASSFSGGRTGELFFGEGSRLTVL.

The chain is built from TRBV12-3 or TRBV12-4 and TRBJ2-3, with TRBD2 as a possible D gene (7 bases). V was pared by 5 bases and J by 5 bases, with 11 bases between. The CDR3 has 13 amino acids. The chain's CDR3 is CASSPGEGDTQYF. The CDR3 DNA follows: TGTGCCAGCAGTCCAGGGGAGGGAGATACGCAGTATTTT.

This clonotype was seen a handful of times. The rearrangement joins TRBV7-9 to TRBJ1-1; 10 positions match TRBD1. CDR1 is SEHNR, CDR2 FQNEAQ, per germline (reference sequence). The CDR3 is made up of 16 amino acids. Losses at the gene ends were 5 bases for V and 0 bases for J; bases not matched to a gene: 6. CDR3 bases: TGTGCCAGCAGCAAAGCCGGGACAGGGGTGAACACTGAAGCTTTCTTT. Protein product: CASSKAGTGVNTEAFF. Based on the CDR3 plus reference TRBV7-9 and TRBJ1-1, the full variable domain is DTGVSQNPRHKITKRGQNVTFRCDPISEHNRLYWYRQTLGQGPEFLTYFQNEAQLEKSRLLSDRFSAERPKGSFSTLEIQRTEQGDSAMYLCASSKAGTGVNTEAFFGQGTRLTVV.

Ten or more counts support this clonotype. The V gene is TRBV9, the J gene TRBJ2-7; D not certain. V was shortened by 0 bases and J by 4 bases, with 14 bases between the two germline ends. Germline V lookup: CDR1 SGDLS, CDR2 YYNGEE. This CDR3 is built from 15 residues. The CDR3 region has the DNA TGTGCCAGCAGCGTAGCTTGGCAGCTGAATTACGAGCAGTACGTC. Translating gives CASSVAWQLNYEQYV.

This clonotype was picked up many times. Being one base from a much bigger clone, this may be a read error. This chain connects TRBV4-1 to TRBJ1-4; a weak D match, TRBD1 (5 bases). The CDR3 runs to 13 residues. Germline V gene sequence: CDR1 MGHRA, CDR2 YSYEKL. The ends were cut back, 10 bases at V and 6 bases at J, with 15 bases in the middle. CDR3: CANTGRRHEKLFF. CDR3 DNA sequence: TGCGCCAACACAGGACGACGGCATGAAAAACTGTTTTTT.

J is TRBJ2-3 and V is TRBV6-6; 9 positions match TRBD2. Germline trimming cut 8 bases from V and 3 bases from J; bases unmatched to any gene: 9. Germline CDR1 and CDR2: MNHNY and SVGAGI (reference sequence). This CDR3 is 15 amino acids long. CDR3 region: CASSPRLAGTDTQYF. The CDR3 bases are TGTGCCAGCTCCCCCAGGCTAGCGGGGACAGATACGCAGTATTTT.

This clonotype was detected many times. The rearrangement links TRBV6-1 to TRBJ2-3; D unclear. Per the germline V gene, CDR1 is MNHNS and CDR2 is SASEGT. V lost 4 bases and J lost 3, with 17 bases in between. The CDR3 extends over 16 amino acids. CDR3 nucleotide sequence: TGTGCCAGCAGTGGAAATCCGGGCCGTGAGACAGATACGCAGTATTTT. Translated: CASSGNPGRETDTQYF.

In this sample, this clonotype turned up many times. This chain uses TRBV6-1 with TRBJ2-5; TRBD2 matches 8 bases. Germline lookup yields CDR1 MNHNS and CDR2 SASEGT. CDR3 length: 16 residues. V lost 6 bases and J lost 1; bases outside the gene matches: 10. The CDR3 DNA is TGTGCCAGCAGCAACCGACTAGCGCGGAGCCAAGAGACCCAGTACTTC. Translating it yields CASSNRLARSQETQYF.

This clonotype has a handful of counts. This CDR3 reads CASSFDSGGISSYNEQFF. The CDR3 DNA sequence: TGTGCCAGCAGCTTTGATAGCGGGGGGATCAGCTCCTACAATGAGCAGTTCTTC. The V call is TRBV7-2, the J call TRBJ2-1; 10 bases are a match to TRBD2. Germline CDR1 SGHTA, CDR2 FQGNSA. J was trimmed by 0 bases and V by 3 bases; bases with no gene match: 8. The CDR3 length is 18 residues.

The chain uses TRBV5-1 and TRBJ2-5; 10 bases match TRBD1. Germline trimming cut 6 bases from V and 5 bases from J; bases unmatched to any gene: 7. This CDR3 is 14 amino acids long. CDR1 SGHRS and CDR2 YFSETQ come from the germline V gene. Here the CDR3 reads CASNGQGVGETQYF. The DNA for the CDR3 is TGCGCCAGCAACGGACAGGGGGTCGGGGAGACCCAGTACTTC.

The rearrangement joins TRBV27 to TRBJ1-2; maybe TRBD1 (5 bases). Trimming removed 5 bases at V and 8 bases at J, with 15 bases between. The length of the CDR3 is 13 residues. Germline CDR1 reads MNHEY; CDR2 reads SMNVEV (reference sequence). The CDR3 loop is CASSLTANRGYTF. CDR3 in DNA: TGTGCCAGCAGTCTAACCGCTAACAGGGGCTACACCTTC.

This clonotype has ten or more counts. The chain combines TRBV12-3 or TRBV12-4 with TRBJ2-1; 10 bases line up with TRBD1. V shed 7 bases and J 4 bases; nucleotides not matched to a gene: 7. The CDR3 is 15 residues long. In DNA form, the CDR3 reads TGTGCCAGCACGGACGGGACAGGGGATTACAATGAGCAGTTCTTC. It codes for CASTDGTGDYNEQFF.

This clonotype was observed at least ten times. The V gene is TRBV19, the J gene TRBJ2-1, with 8 bases fitting TRBD1. CDR1 and CDR2 from the germline V gene are LNHDA and SQIVND (reference sequence). The CDR3 is 13 residues long. The V segment lost 10 bases and the J segment 9 bases; nucleotides outside the gene matches: 11. As DNA, the CDR3 is TGTGCCACTCGGACAGGGTATATTGGTGAGCAGTTCTTC. This gives the protein CATRTGYIGEQFF. Supplemented by reference TRBV19 and TRBJ2-1, the full variable domain reads DGGITQSPKYLFRKEGQNVTLSCEQNLNHDAMYWYRQDPGQGLRLIYYSQIVNDFQKGDIAEGYSVSREKKESFPLTVTSAQKNPTAFYLCATRTGYIGEQFFGPGTRLTVL.

This clonotype was seen ten or more times. The J gene is TRBJ2-1, the V gene TRBV28, with D unclear. This CDR3 has 13 amino acids. Germline lookup yields CDR1 MDHEN and CDR2 SYDVKM. The V and J ends lost 3 bases and 3 bases respectively, with 6 bases between them. The CDR3, as DNA: TGTGCCAGCAGTTTCCCCGGCTACAATGAGCAGTTCTTC. Translating it yields CASSFPGYNEQFF.

This clonotype was counted many times. The chain links TRBV7-9 to TRBJ1-5, with no clear D. Trimming took 5 bases from V and 2 from J, leaving 16 bases between them. CDR1 is SEHNR, CDR2 FQNEAQ, per germline (reference sequence). The CDR3 is 16 residues long. The CDR3 nucleotides are TGTGCCAGCAGCCCACTAGGAATGTTGGGCAATCAGCCCCAGCATTTT. Protein product: CASSPLGMLGNQPQHF.

The chain uses TRBV7-9 and TRBJ2-7, with 9 positions matching TRBD1. Unmatched junction bases numbered 6, after V lost 6 bases and J lost 3 bases. The CDR3 contains 14 residues. CDR1 is SEHNR, CDR2 FQNEAQ, per germline (reference sequence). This CDR3 is CASRAGTGIYEQYF. The CDR3 DNA sequence: TGTGCCAGCAGGGCCGGGACAGGGATCTACGAGCAGTACTTC.

Ten or more counts support this clonotype. The chain recombines TRBV11-2 with TRBJ2-1, with D perhaps TRBD2 (6 bases). V was clipped by 1 base and J by 3 bases, with 10 bases between them. Per germline, CDR1 SGHAT and CDR2 FQNNGV. This CDR3 has 15 residues. In nucleotides, the CDR3 is TGTGCCAGCAGCTTAGTACCTAGCGACTACAATGAGCAGTTCTTC. Amino acids: CASSLVPSDYNEQFF. Looking up the rest from reference TRBV11-2 and TRBJ2-1 gives the full variable domain: EAGVAQSPRYKIIEKRQSVAFWCNPISGHATLYWYQQILGQGPKLLIQFQNNGVVDDSQLPKDRFSAERLKGVDSTLKIQPAKLEDSAVYLCASSLVPSDYNEQFFGPGTRLTVL.

In this sample, this clonotype turned up many times. This chain connects TRBV4-1 to TRBJ1-5; TRBD1 matches 11 bases. V dropped 4 bases and J dropped 5; count of bases not matched to a gene: 4. CDR3 length: 15 residues. CDR1 MGHRA and CDR2 YSYEKL come from the germline V gene. Written as DNA, the CDR3 is TGCGCCAGCAGCCCCGGGGACAGGGGGTATCAGCCCCAGCATTTT. Translated: CASSPGDRGYQPQHF.

This clonotype has a count of ten or more. The gene calls are TRBV7-2 and TRBJ2-4; 8 nucleotides line up with TRBD1. This CDR3 has 14 residues. After removal of 4 bases from V and 9 bases from J, the junction contained 8 bases not matched to a gene. Germline V gives CDR1 SGHTA, CDR2 FQGNSA. CDR3 region: CASSSTTGGGIQYF. As DNA, the CDR3 is TGTGCCAGCAGCTCCACAACAGGGGGTGGCATTCAGTACTTC. Combining the CDR3 with reference TRBV7-2 and TRBJ2-4 gives the whole variable domain GAGVSQSPSNKVTEKGKDVELRCDPISGHTALYWYRQSLGQGLEFLIYFQGNSAPDKSGLPSDRFSAERTGGSVSTLTIQRTQQEDSAVYLCASSSTTGGGIQYFGAGTRLSVL.

This clonotype was found many times. CDR3 sequence (DNA): TGTGCCAGCAGTAAGTGGACAGGGAGAGAGACTGAAGCTTTCTTT. Translation gives CASSKWTGRETEAFF. The chain employs TRBV28 and TRBJ1-1; 8 bases line up with TRBD1. CDR1 and CDR2 from the germline V gene are MDHEN and SYDVKM. Trimming took 5 bases from V and 5 from J; bases not matched to a gene: 10. There are 15 residues in the CDR3.

In this sample, this clonotype turned up a few times. The chain links TRBV10-3 to TRBJ1-6, with 10 positions matching TRBD1. The V gene end was trimmed by 3 bases and the J gene end by 10 bases; junction bases not matched to a gene: 6. This CDR3 spans 15 amino acids. Germline lookup yields CDR1 ENHRY and CDR2 SYGVKD. CDR3: CAISDWGTGVSPLHF. The CDR3 nucleotides read TGTGCCATCAGTGATTGGGGGACAGGGGTATCACCCCTCCACTTT.

This clonotype was counted ten times or more. The CDR3 DNA follows: TGTGCCAGCAGGCCGAGGGGGGGGAGATGGGACTCGGACACTGAAGCTTTCTTT. This gives the protein CASRPRGGRWDSDTEAFF. The rearrangement uses TRBV6-5 and TRBJ1-1; possibly TRBD1 for D (6 bases). Germline V gene sequence: CDR1 MNHEY, CDR2 SVGAGI. V lost 6 bases to trimming and J lost 3 bases, with 26 bases between them. The CDR3 length is 18 residues.

The rearrangement links TRBV2 to TRBJ2-7; 13 bases are a match to TRBD2. V trimming: 6 bases; J trimming: 3 bases; junction bases outside the gene matches: 2. This CDR3 region has 14 residues. The V gene's germline CDR1 is SNHLY and CDR2 FYNNEI. In DNA, the CDR3 is TGTGCCAGCAGGGGACTAGCGGGACGCTACGAGCAGTACTTC. Translation: CASRGLAGRYEQYF. The variable domain in full, with the rest retrieved from reference TRBV2 and TRBJ2-7, is EPEVTQTPSHQVTQMGQEVILRCVPISNHLYFYWYRQILGQKVEFLVSFYNNEISEKSEIFDDQFSVERPDGSNFTLKIRSTKLEDSAMYFCASRGLAGRYEQYFGPGTRLTVT.

The sample holds many counts of this clonotype. The chain recombines TRBV20-1 with TRBJ2-7; D might be TRBD2 (5 bases). The germline V gene has CDR1 DFQATT and CDR2 SNEGSKA (reference sequence). The CDR3 runs 14 residues. Between the trimmed V and J ends, which lost 3 bases and 4 bases, there was a span of 16 bases. In nucleotides, the CDR3 is TGCAGTGCTAGGGACCCAGTGAGGGTTTACGAGCAGTACTTC. Translating gives CSARDPVRVYEQYF.

This clonotype has just one count. The J gene is TRBJ2-3, the V gene TRBV4-1, with D possibly called TRBD1 or TRBD2 (6 bases each). The CDR3 is made up of 18 amino acids. The V and J ends lost 1 base and 5 bases respectively, with 22 bases between them. CDR1 and CDR2 (germline): MGHRA, YSYEKL. CDR3 in amino acids: CASSQVEGLAWGLDTQYF. The CDR3 DNA is TGCGCCAGCAGCCAAGTTGAGGGGCTAGCGTGGGGGCTAGATACGCAGTATTTT.